A selection of T cell receptor beta chains follows, all from one sample in a study of response to subunit inactivated influenza vaccine. TCRdb itself ran the RT-PCR reads through MiXCR, one entry per CDR3 protein. This table holds more than 150,000 distinct CDR3 sequences, about 10% found once. The material was CD8+ T cells sorted from PBMCs, obtained about 23 months after vaccination. These receptors all come from a man aged 50 to 69 who received an inactivated influenza vaccine. The CDR3 runs from the conserved cysteine through the conserved F or W. A D gene is named only where the DNA matches it firmly. The listing skips clone size in some rows; elsewhere it reads once, few, many or a size class.

length	J	D	V	size	DNA	CDR3
14	TRBJ1-1	TRBD1	TRBV20-1	few	TGCAGTGCTAGGGACAGGGGGCGAGGGACTGAAGCTTTCTTT	CSARDRGRGTEAFF
15	TRBJ2-2	TRBD1	TRBV6-1	many	TGTGCCAGCAGTGTGGCAGGGGGTGTAAGCGGGGAGCTGTTTTTT	CASSVAGGVSGELFF
16	TRBJ2-7	TRBD1	TRBV14	-	TGTGCCAGCAGCCAGGATCCGGGACAGACATTTTACGAGCAGTACTTC	CASSQDPGQTFYEQYF
14	TRBJ2-7	TRBD1	TRBV4-3	many	TGCGCCAGCAGCCAAGGACAGGGTGCCTACGAGCAGTACTTC	CASSQGQGAYEQYF
17	TRBJ2-4	-	TRBV28	-	TGTGCGAGCAGTTTAATCTTTACGGGACACGGGGGAAACATTCAGTACTTC	CASSLIFTGHGGNIQYF
17	TRBJ2-2	TRBD1	TRBV9	many	TGTGCCAGCAGCCTTCCTCCGGGGACAGCCTTCGCCGGGGAGCTGTTTTTT	CASSLPPGTAFAGELFF
15	TRBJ2-7	-	TRBV5-1	-	TGCGCCAGCAGCTTCTCGGGACTCAAGTCCTACGAGCAGTACTTC	CASSFSGLKSYEQYF
14	TRBJ1-4	-	TRBV7-8	-	TGTGCCAGCAGTGGGGGGGGAACCTATGAAAAACTGTTTTTT	CASSGGGTYEKLFF
17	TRBJ2-1	-	TRBV11-2	few	TGTGCCAGCAGCTTCCCCAGGAGAGGTGGCAGCCTCGATGAGCAGTTCTTC	CASSFPRRGGSLDEQFF
18	TRBJ2-7	TRBD2	TRBV28	few	TGTGCCAGCAACCGGTTTAGCGGGATAGGAGGGACCGGCTACGAGCAGTACTTC	CASNRFSGIGGTGYEQYF
17	TRBJ2-1	TRBD2	TRBV25-1	many	TGTGCCAGCAGTGAAGCTAGCGGGAGGGCCGTCTACAATGAGCAGTTCTTC	CASSEASGRAVYNEQFF
16	TRBJ1-4	-	TRBV4-3	-	TGCGCCAGCAGCCCCGGGTGGGGGGCTTTAGGGGAAAAACTGTTTTTT	CASSPGWGALGEKLFF
13	TRBJ1-1	-	TRBV25-1	-	TGTGCCAGCAGTGAATGGGGGCAGACTGAAGCTTTCTTT	CASSEWGQTEAFF
14	TRBJ2-3	-	TRBV10-3	few	TGTGCCATCAGTGACGGACCCGGCACAGATACGCAGTATTTT	CAISDGPGTDTQYF
15	TRBJ2-3	-	TRBV4-3	-	TGCGCCAGCAGCCAAGATTGGCTCTCTACAGATACGCAGTATTTT	CASSQDWLSTDTQYF
18	TRBJ1-2	-	TRBV4-2	many	TGTGCCAGCAGCCAAGATTTCCCCCCAGGGGCCTGGAGTTATGGCTACACCTTC	CASSQDFPPGAWSYGYTF
13	TRBJ1-1	-	TRBV6-5	-	TGTGCCAGCAGTTACGACCCGGACACTGAAGCTTTCTTT	CASSYDPDTEAFF
14	TRBJ1-6	TRBD1	TRBV6-1	few	TGTGCCAGCAGTAAGACAGGGTACAATTCACCCCTCCACTTT	CASSKTGYNSPLHF
15	TRBJ2-7	TRBD1	TRBV11-2	-	TGTGCCAGCAGCTCTTACAGGGGAGAACTCTACGAGCAGTACTTC	CASSSYRGELYEQYF
17	TRBJ2-3	TRBD1	TRBV28	many	TGTGCCAGCAGTTTGACAGGGGTCATTGGGTACACAGATACGCAGTATTTT	CASSLTGVIGYTDTQYF
16	TRBJ1-1	-	TRBV20-1	few	TGCAGTGCTAGAGATCCACGACACCTCCAGAACACTGAAGCTTTCTTT	CSARDPRHLQNTEAFF
18	TRBJ2-7	TRBD2	TRBV7-3	-	TGTGCCAGCAGCTTAGTTGGACTAGCGGGAGGACTACACTACGAGCAGTACTTC	CASSLVGLAGGLHYEQYF
16	TRBJ2-2	TRBD2	TRBV4-3	few	TGCGCCAGCAGCCAGCGTCTAGCGGGAGCGACCGGGGAGCTGTTTTTT	CASSQRLAGATGELFF
16	TRBJ2-3	-	TRBV7-9	few	TGTGCCAGCAGCCGGACCAGGGTCCGAACCACAGATACGCAGTATTTT	CASSRTRVRTTDTQYF
14	TRBJ2-7	-	TRBV29-1	-	TGCAGCGTTGGACAGGGAGGCCCGCTGAGCGAGCAGTACTTC	CSVGQGGPLSEQYF
15	TRBJ1-1	-	TRBV4-2	-	TGTGCCGGCAGCCAGGGGACCCAACCGGGGACTGAAGCTTTCTTT	CAGSQGTQPGTEAFF
17	TRBJ2-2	-	TRBV11-2	few	TGTGCCAGCAGCTTAGTAAGGCTAAAGGCGAACACCGGGGAGCTGTTTTTT	CASSLVRLKANTGELFF
15	TRBJ2-7	TRBD2	TRBV7-9	few	TGTGCCAGCAGCTTCCCCGGGAGGCCCCCGGGCGAGCAGTACTTC	CASSFPGRPPGEQYF
14	TRBJ2-3	-	TRBV6-2/TRBV6-3	-	TGTGCCAGCATGGGATTGACACCCACAGATACGCAGTATTTT	CASMGLTPTDTQYF
16	TRBJ2-7	-	TRBV3-1	few	TGTGCCAGCAGCCATAGGGGGGGCTCAAGCTCCTACGAGCAGTACTTC	CASSHRGGSSSYEQYF
13	TRBJ1-2	-	TRBV6-5	-	TGTGCCAGCAGTTACACGCTGGGCGCTGGCTACACCTTC	CASSYTLGAGYTF
15	TRBJ2-2	-	TRBV20-1	few	TGCAGTGCCACGGGGTCGGTCTTCTCCACCGGGGAGCTGTTTTTT	CSATGSVFSTGELFF
16	TRBJ2-7	TRBD1	TRBV7-9	many	TGTGCCAGCAGCGATCACAGGGGCACCAATTCCTACGAGCAGTACTTC	CASSDHRGTNSYEQYF
15	TRBJ2-7	TRBD2	TRBV20-1	many	TGCAGTGCTAGAGCTCCTAGCGGGAGTATCTACGAGCAGTACTTC	CSARAPSGSIYEQYF
15	TRBJ2-3	-	TRBV5-1	many	TGCGCCAGCAGCTTGTCAGGGACCCTCACAGATACGCAGTATTTT	CASSLSGTLTDTQYF